The 29 T cell receptor beta chains presented below share a single source sample, sequenced in a study of blood T cell repertoires in COVID-19. Method: immunoSEQ multiplex PCR; TCRdb's copy keeps in-frame clones and lacks some. The sample contains about 29,000 clones, 80% of which appear only once. Sequencing was done on a sample of peripheral blood. The receptors shown here come from a woman aged 70-85 years with acute or convalescent COVID-19.

The V call is TRBV27, the J call TRBJ1-4, with 8 nucleotides matching TRBD1. This CDR3 has 15 amino acids. CDR1 is MNHEY and CDR2 is SMNVEV in the germline V gene (reference sequence). V lost 5 bases and J lost 6; bases outside the gene matches: 8. The CDR3 region has the DNA TGTGCCAGCAGTCCGAAGGGGGACAGGTATGAAAAACTGTTTTTT. Translating it yields CASSPKGDRYEKLFF.

The chain is built from TRBV30 and TRBJ2-5; D not certain. Trimming left V 0 bases short and J 4 bases short, with 9 bases between. The germline CDR1 and CDR2 sequences are GTSNPN and SVGIG (reference sequence). The CDR3 consists of 13 residues. The CDR3 nucleotides read TGTGCCTGGAGTGTATTCCCAGGAGAGACCCAGTACTTC. It yields the protein CAWSVFPGETQYF.

The V call is TRBV10-3, the J call TRBJ2-7; 8 bases line up with TRBD2. CDR1 is ENHRY, CDR2 SYGVKD, per germline. The CDR3 sequence is 13 residues long. The junction had 6 bases not matched to a gene; V was cut back by 5 bases and J by 6 bases. CDR3 nucleotide sequence: TGTGCCATCAGTCCGGGACTAGGGGTCGAGCAGTACTTC. It translates to CAISPGLGVEQYF.

The rearrangement links TRBV6-6 to TRBJ1-3; D is ambiguous. The CDR3 is 16 residues long. Germline-derived CDR1 and CDR2 are MNHNY and SVGAGI (reference sequence). V was shortened by 0 bases and J by 4 bases, with 13 bases between the two germline ends. CDR3 region: CASSYSEPSRGNTIYF. Here the CDR3 DNA reads TGTGCCAGCAGTTACTCCGAGCCGTCGCGCGGAAACACCATATATTTT.

This clone was picked up a small number of times. The chain's CDR3 is CASSQTDGDQPQHF. CDR3 in DNA: TGTGCCAGCAGTCAGACAGATGGGGATCAGCCCCAGCATTTT. This sequence joins TRBV27 and TRBJ1-5; tentatively, D is TRBD1 (5 bases). Trimming shortened V by 5 bases and J by 5 bases, and 13 bases separated the two germline ends. The CDR3 runs to 14 residues. CDR1 and CDR2 from the germline V gene are MNHEY and SMNVEV (reference sequence).

The chain is built from TRBV2 and TRBJ2-2; D possibly corresponds to TRBD1 (6 bases). V gave up 10 bases and J gave up 1 base, with 10 bases separating them. There are 13 residues in the CDR3. Germline CDR1 SNHLY, CDR2 FYNNEI. The CDR3 DNA follows: TGTGCCACCCAGGACAGGAACACCGGGGAGCTGTTTTTT. This gives the protein CATQDRNTGELFF. Full variable domain (remainder filled in from reference TRBV2 and TRBJ2-2): EPEVTQTPSHQVTQMGQEVILRCVPISNHLYFYWYRQILGQKVEFLVSFYNNEISEKSEIFDDQFSVERPDGSNFTLKIRSTKLEDSAMYFCATQDRNTGELFFGEGSRLTVL.

This rearrangement joins TRBV30 to TRBJ2-7, with 8 bases aligning to TRBD2. With 2 bases clipped from V and 0 bases from J, the junction kept 3 bases outside the gene matches. Germline V gene lookup returns CDR1 GTSNPN and CDR2 SVGIG (reference sequence). The CDR3 loop spans 14 amino acids. The CDR3 DNA follows: TGTGCCTGGAGTTTAGCGGGACGCTCCTACGAGCAGTACTTC. It specifies CAWSLAGRSYEQYF.

The chain combines TRBV28 with TRBJ2-6, with D possibly TRBD1 on 6 matching bases. CDR3 length: 14 residues. The V end was cut by 5 bases, the J end by 1 base, with 6 bases between. Germline loops: CDR1 MDHEN, CDR2 SYDVKM. This chain's CDR3 is CASSTGSGANVLTF. The DNA of the CDR3 is TGTGCCAGCAGTACAGGGTCTGGGGCCAACGTCCTGACTTTC.

The V call is TRBV6-1, the J call TRBJ1-4, with D perhaps TRBD1 (6 bases). Germline loops: CDR1 MNHNS, CDR2 SASEGT. With 2 bases removed from V and 0 bases from J, the gap between germline ends came to 10 bases. The CDR3 runs 16 residues. CDR3 nucleotides: TGTGCCAGCAGTGAAACAGGGCCCGCAACTAATGAAAAACTGTTTTTT. It encodes CASSETGPATNEKLFF.

In this sample, this clone turned up once. The chain carries TRBV10-3 and TRBJ1-1, with unresolved D. Trimming pared 2 bases from V and 4 bases from J, leaving 11 bases between. This CDR3 contains 14 residues. Germline assignment: CDR1 ENHRY and CDR2 SYGVKD. CDR3 in amino acids: CAISETGVSTEAFF. Written as DNA, the CDR3 is TGTGCCATCAGTGAGACGGGAGTGAGCACTGAAGCTTTCTTT.

The V call is TRBV19, the J call TRBJ2-2; 9 bases line up with TRBD1. V shed 1 base, J shed 5 bases, and the junction held 2 bases outside the gene matches. This CDR3 spans 15 amino acids. Germline CDR1 is LNHDA and CDR2 is SQIVND (reference sequence). The CDR3 nucleotides read TGTGCCAGTAGTATAGTGGGACAGGGAACCGGGGAGCTGTTTTTT. It translates to CASSIVGQGTGELFF.

This clone has just a few counts. The genes are TRBV27 and TRBJ1-2; tentatively, D is TRBD1 (6 bases). V gave up 7 bases and J gave up 3 bases, with 21 bases separating them. This CDR3 is built from 16 residues. In germline, CDR1 is MNHEY, CDR2 SMNVEV (reference sequence). The DNA of the CDR3 is TGTGCCAGCACTCCGCGGCCAAGGACAGATTACTATGGCTACACCTTC. Translating it yields CASTPRPRTDYYGYTF.

V is TRBV28 and J is TRBJ1-4; TRBD1 matches at 8 bases. The germline CDR1 and CDR2 sequences are MDHEN and SYDVKM. This CDR3 is 16 amino acids long. Trimming at V came to 3 bases and at J to 3 bases, leaving 6 bases not matched to a gene. The CDR3 spells CASSFPRTGSNEKLFF. DNA for the CDR3: TGTGCCAGCAGTTTCCCTCGGACAGGGTCTAATGAAAAACTGTTTTTT.

The CDR3 coding sequence is TGTGCCAGCCCGAAAAACTCGGCTAGCGGGAGTACAGATACGCAGTATTTT. This sequence encodes CASPKNSASGSTDTQYF. The chain employs TRBV7-9 and TRBJ2-3; 10 positions match TRBD2. Germline assignment: CDR1 SEHNR and CDR2 FQNEAQ (reference sequence). CDR3 length: 17 amino acids. Losses at the gene ends were 8 bases for V and 3 bases for J; bases not matched to a gene: 14.

The chain links TRBV18 to TRBJ1-1, with unresolved D. The CDR3 covers 12 residues. V dropped 5 bases and J dropped 5 bases, with 9 bases sitting between them. The V gene's germline CDR1 is KGHSH and CDR2 LQKENI. CDR3 region: CASSTTGTEAFF. The CDR3, as DNA: TGTGCCAGCTCAACGACTGGTACTGAAGCTTTCTTT.

The rearrangement links TRBV5-6 to TRBJ2-7, with a weak D call TRBD2 (5 bases). CDR1 and CDR2 from the germline V gene are SGHDT and YYEEEE. The ends were cut back, 0 bases at V and 3 bases at J, with 10 bases in the middle. The CDR3 consists of 14 residues. The CDR3 is CASSLGGHGYEQYF. The CDR3 coding sequence is TGTGCCAGCAGCTTGGGAGGGCACGGCTACGAGCAGTACTTC.

This clone was counted only a few times. The junction and the germline gene differ at one end; a read error may be behind it. The chain carries TRBV7-7 and TRBJ1-5; 8 bases are a match to TRBD1. The CDR3 totals 14 residues. Germline V CDR1 and CDR2: SSHAT, FNYEAQ (reference sequence). The chain's CDR3 is CASSSTGAYQPQHF. For the CDR3, the DNA is TGTGCTAGCAGTTCGACAGGGGCCTATCAGCCCCAGCATTTT.

This clone has more than one count but fewer than ten. The gene calls are TRBV27 and TRBJ1-2, with a tentative D call TRBD1 (6 bases). In germline, CDR1 is MNHEY, CDR2 SMNVEV (reference sequence). The V and J ends lost 5 bases and 8 bases respectively, with 15 bases between them. This CDR3 has 13 amino acids. CDR3 nucleotides: TGTGCCAGCAGTCTAATCAGGGGAGAAGGCTACACCTTC. This gives the protein CASSLIRGEGYTF.

The chain joins TRBV28 to TRBJ2-7, with TRBD1 matching 7 bases. The CDR3 loop spans 13 amino acids. Per germline, CDR1 MDHEN and CDR2 SYDVKM. The trim removed 4 bases at V and 4 bases at J, leaving 4 bases unmatched. CDR3 amino acids: CASSSLGQYEQYF. The CDR3 nucleotides are TGTGCCAGCAGTTCCTTGGGACAGTACGAGCAGTACTTC.

This chain joins TRBV7-2 and TRBJ2-3; perhaps TRBD2 as D (6 bases). The germline V gene has CDR1 SGHTA and CDR2 FQGNSA. V shed 1 base and J shed 5 bases, with 10 bases lying between them. The CDR3 covers 14 residues. CDR3 sequence reads: CASSLGDSRDTQYF. For the CDR3, the DNA is TGTGCCAGCAGCTTAGGGGACTCACGAGATACGCAGTATTTT.

The chain carries TRBV19 and TRBJ2-6, with 8 nucleotides matching TRBD1. V shed 7 bases and J 4 bases; nucleotides not matched to a gene: 15. There are 18 residues in the CDR3. Germline loops: CDR1 LNHDA, CDR2 SQIVND (reference sequence). CDR3 region: CASIAYRDRGLGANVLTF. CDR3 nucleotides: TGTGCCAGTATCGCCTATCGAGACAGGGGATTGGGGGCCAACGTCCTGACTTTC.

The V and J genes are TRBV5-4 and TRBJ2-1; TRBD2 is a possible D gene (6 bases). V lost 6 bases and J lost 0, with 13 bases in between. The germline V gene encodes CDR1 SGHNT and CDR2 YYREEE (reference sequence). The CDR3 loop spans 15 amino acids. The CDR3: CASTNPGVSYNEQFF. Written as DNA, the CDR3 is TGTGCCAGCACCAACCCGGGAGTCTCCTACAATGAGCAGTTCTTC.

V and J are TRBV7-9 and TRBJ1-4; D may be TRBD1 (5 bases). With 5 bases removed from V and 1 base from J, the gap between germline ends came to 14 bases. The V gene's germline CDR1 is SEHNR and CDR2 FQNEAQ (reference sequence). The CDR3 loop spans 16 amino acids. The CDR3 loop is CASSQQGALTNEKLFF. The CDR3, as DNA: TGTGCCAGCAGCCAACAAGGGGCACTAACTAATGAAAAACTGTTTTTT.

V is TRBV9 and J is TRBJ2-7, with 8 bases matching TRBD1. This CDR3 comprises 11 residues. Germline CDR1 reads SGDLS; CDR2 reads YYNGEE. V was pared by 7 bases and J by 7 bases, with 4 bases of the junction left unmatched. The CDR3 here is CASSGQGEQYF. The CDR3 coding sequence is TGTGCCAGCTCCGGACAGGGAGAGCAGTACTTC.

The rearrangement uses TRBV5-1 and TRBJ2-3, with TRBD1 matching 7 bases. Trimming took 4 bases from V and 1 from J; bases not matched to a gene: 9. The CDR3 is made up of 16 amino acids. Germline V gives CDR1 SGHRS, CDR2 YFSETQ. CDR3 nucleotides: TGCGCCAGCAGCGAACAGGGGAGACTCGGCACAGATACGCAGTATTTT. Protein product: CASSEQGRLGTDTQYF.

V is TRBV19 and J is TRBJ2-7; 7 nucleotides agree with TRBD1. CDR1 and CDR2 from the germline V gene are LNHDA and SQIVND (reference sequence). The CDR3 sequence is 15 residues long. V gave up 3 bases and J gave up 3 bases; unmatched junction bases: 8. For the CDR3, the DNA is TGTGCCAGTAGTATTTCCTCACAGGGGCACTACGAGCAGTACTTC. Its translation is CASSISSQGHYEQYF.

The gene calls are TRBV9 and TRBJ1-4, with D unclear. V dropped 0 bases and J dropped 2 bases, with 8 bases sitting between them. CDR1 and CDR2 (germline): SGDLS, YYNGEE. The CDR3 runs 15 residues. CDR3 DNA sequence: TGTGCCAGCAGCGTAGGCACATTTACTAATGAAAAACTGTTTTTT. This sequence encodes CASSVGTFTNEKLFF.

This clone was counted between two and nine times. The J gene is TRBJ2-7, the V gene TRBV3-1 (or the pseudogene TRBV3-2); 7 nucleotides line up with TRBD1. From germline, CDR1 is LGHDT and CDR2 YNNKEL (reference sequence). The CDR3 totals 15 residues. J gave up 0 bases and V 4 bases, and 6 bases lay outside the gene matches. The CDR3 sequence is CASSPSGTASYEQYF. The CDR3 DNA follows: TGTGCCAGCAGCCCATCCGGGACAGCCTCCTACGAGCAGTACTTC.

The chain uses TRBV9 and TRBJ2-5, with 11 positions matching TRBD2. V gave up 0 bases and J gave up 9 bases; unmatched junction bases: 7. CDR3 length: 15 residues. The germline V gene has CDR1 SGDLS and CDR2 YYNGEE. In nucleotides, the CDR3 is TGTGCCAGCAGCGTAGGGCCTAGCGGGGGGTCGCCCCAGTACTTC. It encodes CASSVGPSGGSPQYF. Full variable domain (outside the CDR3, taken from reference TRBV9 and TRBJ2-5): DSGVTQTPKHLITATGQRVTLRCSPRSGDLSVYWYQQSLDQGLQFLIQYYNGEERAKGNILERFSAQQFPDLHSELNLSSLELGDSALYFCASSVGPSGGSPQYFGPGTRLLVL.